This entry concerns a single TCR beta chain. The sample comes from a study of shared clonotypes between healthy human individuals. Sequencing used immunoSEQ multiplex PCR; TCRdb keeps in-frame clones, though not all of them. The sample lists 2,500,000 or so clones; 80% to 95% were seen once. The sequenced material came from naive CD4+ T cells from PBMCs. The subset denotes: CD45RA+ positively selected. The receptor was derived from a man between 18 and 35 years old in good health. Some clones in this sample may be carry-over from other donors' samples.

The CDR3 is CASSYVRAGGPHIQYF. The CDR3 nucleotides read TGTGCCAGCAGTTATGTCCGAGCGGGAGGGCCGCACATTCAGTACTTC. V is TRBV27 and J is TRBJ2-4, with 10 bases that match TRBD2. CDR1 and CDR2 (germline): MNHEY, SMNVEV (reference sequence). With V trimmed by 4 bases and J by 8 bases, 11 bases remained unmatched. The CDR3 spans 16 residues.